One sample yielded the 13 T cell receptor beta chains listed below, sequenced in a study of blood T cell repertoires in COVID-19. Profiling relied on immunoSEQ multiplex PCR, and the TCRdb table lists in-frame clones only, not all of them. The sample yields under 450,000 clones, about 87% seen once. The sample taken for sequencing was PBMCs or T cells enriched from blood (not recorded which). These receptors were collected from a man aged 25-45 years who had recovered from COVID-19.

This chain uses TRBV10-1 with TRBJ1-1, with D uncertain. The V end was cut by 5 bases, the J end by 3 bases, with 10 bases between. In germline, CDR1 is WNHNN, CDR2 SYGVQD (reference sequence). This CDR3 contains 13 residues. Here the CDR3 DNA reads TGCGCCAGCAGTAAGACTATGGACACTGAAGCTTTCTTT. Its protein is CASSKTMDTEAFF.

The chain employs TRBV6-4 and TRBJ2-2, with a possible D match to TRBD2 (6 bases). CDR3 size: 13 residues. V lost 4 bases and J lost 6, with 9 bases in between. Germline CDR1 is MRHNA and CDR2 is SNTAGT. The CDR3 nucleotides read TGTGCCAGCAGTGTCACGGGGGCCGGGGAGCTGTTTTTT. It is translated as CASSVTGAGELFF.

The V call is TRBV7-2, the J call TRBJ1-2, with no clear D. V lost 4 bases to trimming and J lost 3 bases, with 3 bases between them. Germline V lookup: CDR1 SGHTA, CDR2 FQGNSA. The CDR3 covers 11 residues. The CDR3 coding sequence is TGTGCCAGCAGCTCTGACTATGGCTACACCTTC. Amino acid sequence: CASSSDYGYTF.

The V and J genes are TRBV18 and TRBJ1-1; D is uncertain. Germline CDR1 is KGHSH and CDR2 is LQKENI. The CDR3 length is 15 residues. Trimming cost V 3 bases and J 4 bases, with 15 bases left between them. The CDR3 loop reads CASSPAGALGTEAFF. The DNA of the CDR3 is TGTGCCAGCTCACCCGCGGGCGCCCTGGGCACTGAAGCTTTCTTT. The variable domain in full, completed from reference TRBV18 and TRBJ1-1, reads NAGVMQNPRHLVRRRGQEARLRCSPMKGHSHVYWYRQLPEEGLKFMVYLQKENIIDESGMPKERFSAEFPKEGPSILRIQQVVRGDSAAYFCASSPAGALGTEAFFGQGTRLTVV.

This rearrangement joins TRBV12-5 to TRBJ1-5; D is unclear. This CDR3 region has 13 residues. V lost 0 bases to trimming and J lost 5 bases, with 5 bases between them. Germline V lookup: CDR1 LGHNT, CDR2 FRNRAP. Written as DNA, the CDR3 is TGTGCTAGTGGTTTGGTTCCGGATCAGCCCCAGCATTTT. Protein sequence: CASGLVPDQPQHF.

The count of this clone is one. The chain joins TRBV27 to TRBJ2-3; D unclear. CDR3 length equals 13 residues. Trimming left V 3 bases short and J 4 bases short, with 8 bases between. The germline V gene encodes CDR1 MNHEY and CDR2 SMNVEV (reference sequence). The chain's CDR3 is CASSLERADTQYF. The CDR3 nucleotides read TGTGCCAGCAGTTTGGAACGGGCAGATACGCAGTATTTT.

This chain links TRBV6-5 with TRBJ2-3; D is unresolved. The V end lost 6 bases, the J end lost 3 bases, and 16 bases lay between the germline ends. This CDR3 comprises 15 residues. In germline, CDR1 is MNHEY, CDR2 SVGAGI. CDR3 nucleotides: TGTGCCAGCAGGATGCCCGGAAAACTAACAGATACGCAGTATTTT. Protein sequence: CASRMPGKLTDTQYF.

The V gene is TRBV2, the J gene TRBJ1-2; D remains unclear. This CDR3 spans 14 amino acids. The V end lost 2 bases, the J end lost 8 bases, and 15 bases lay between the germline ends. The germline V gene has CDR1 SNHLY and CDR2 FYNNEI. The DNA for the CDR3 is TGTGCCAGCAGTGAAAAAATCGGAGGCGGAGGCTACACCTTC. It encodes CASSEKIGGGGYTF.

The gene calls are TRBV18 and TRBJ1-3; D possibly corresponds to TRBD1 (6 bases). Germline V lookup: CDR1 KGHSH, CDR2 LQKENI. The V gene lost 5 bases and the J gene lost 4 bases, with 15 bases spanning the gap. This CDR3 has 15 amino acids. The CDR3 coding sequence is TGTGCCAGCTCATCCGTTACAGGGACCGGAAACACCATATATTTT. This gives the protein CASSSVTGTGNTIYF.

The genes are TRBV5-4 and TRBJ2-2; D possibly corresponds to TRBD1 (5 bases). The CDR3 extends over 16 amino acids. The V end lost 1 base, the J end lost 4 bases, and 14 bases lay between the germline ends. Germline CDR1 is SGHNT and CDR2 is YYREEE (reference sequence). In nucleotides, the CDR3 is TGTGCCAGCAGCTTGCCGGCAGGGCCGGGCACCGGGGAGCTGTTTTTT. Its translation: CASSLPAGPGTGELFF.

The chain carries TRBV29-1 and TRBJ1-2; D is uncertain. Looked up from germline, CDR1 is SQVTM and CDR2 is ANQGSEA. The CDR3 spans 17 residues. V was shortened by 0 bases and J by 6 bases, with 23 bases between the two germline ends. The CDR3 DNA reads TGCAGCGTTGAAGATCTTCGGGTAATAGGAGTTGAGGATGGCTACACCTTC. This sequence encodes CSVEDLRVIGVEDGYTF. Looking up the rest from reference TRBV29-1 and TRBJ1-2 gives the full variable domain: SAVISQKPSRDICQRGTSLTIQCQVDSQVTMMFWYRQQPGQSLTLIATANQGSEATYESGFVIDKFPISRPNLTFSTLTVSNMSPEDSSIYLCSVEDLRVIGVEDGYTFGSGTRLTVV.

This chain's CDR3 is CASSPGQGILSNQPQHF. The CDR3 nucleotides are TGTGCCAGCAGCCCCGGCCAGGGGATCCTTAGCAATCAGCCCCAGCATTTT. The chain carries TRBV5-8 and TRBJ1-5, with D possibly being TRBD1 (6 bases). The CDR3 has 17 residues. V lost 4 bases, J lost 0 bases, and 17 bases lay in between. Germline assignment: CDR1 SGHTS and CDR2 YDEGEE.

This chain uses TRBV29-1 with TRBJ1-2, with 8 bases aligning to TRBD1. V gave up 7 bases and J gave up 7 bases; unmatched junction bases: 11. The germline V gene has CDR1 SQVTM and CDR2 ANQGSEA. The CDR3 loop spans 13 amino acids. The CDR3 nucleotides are TGCAGCGCGACTGGACAGGGCACGGGTGGCTACACCTTC. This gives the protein CSATGQGTGGYTF.